Detailed here is one T cell receptor (beta chain). Its antigen is not known. PCR amplification relied on 60 Vbeta primers (plus 13 Jbeta primers). Clones were sequenced by immunoSEQ multiplex PCR, and TCRdb holds only the in-frame ones, with some missing. The sample consists of 150,000 to 200,000 clones, 81% of them appearing once. There are 17 residues in the CDR3. Germline V gene sequence: CDR1 SGHRS, CDR2 YFSETQ. The J segment lost 1 base and the V segment lost 4 bases, leaving 6 bases of the junction unmatched. This sample is drawn from a study of cytomegalovirus exposure and HLA in healthy donors. Study outcomes and limitations: Association of a missense DCLRE1C variant with TCR beta V- and J-gene trimming was reported in a later analysis. A highly shared variant cluster was judged a likely technical artifact. Associated with cytomegalovirus, according to the listing, were fewer than 200 TCR beta chains. Being productive about 87% or about 30% of the time was typical of most TCR beta V segments in an earlier analysis.

Sample: PBMCs. The chain couples TRBV5-1 to TRBJ2-6, with 9 positions matching TRBD2. The clonotype was recovered from a woman under 30 in good health and CMV-seropositive. The CDR3 loop reads CASSRLAVGSGANVLTF. CDR3 DNA: TGCGCCAGCAGCAGACTAGCGGTCGGGTCTGGGGCCAACGTCCTGACTTTC.